What follows are 11 T cell receptor beta chains derived from one specimen sequenced in a study of CD8+CD57+ T cells in acquired aplastic anemia. For CDR3 and TCR beta VDJ profiling, genomic DNA was the template used. Using its own MiXCR run on the reads, TCRdb lists one record per CDR3 protein. The sample includes just over 200,000 distinct CDR3 sequences, 65% of them seen just once. Patients selected for sequencing had displayed CD8+CD57+ cell expansion by flow cytometry. The material sequenced was sorted CD4+, CD8+, or CD8+CD57+ T cells (not recorded which) from PBMCs. All receptors come from a human donor with aplastic anemia.

This clonotype came up once. V is TRBV20-1 and J is TRBJ2-5, with D perhaps matching TRBD2 (6 bases). The CDR3 sequence is 13 residues long. V was pared by 6 bases and J by 12 bases, with 23 bases between. Looked up from germline, CDR1 is DFQATT and CDR2 is SNEGSKA (reference sequence). DNA of the CDR3: TGCAGTGCCAGCAGCTTGGGGGGTGGCGTTAAGTACTTC. Protein sequence: CSASSLGGGVKYF.

V usage is TRBV6-4 and J usage is TRBJ2-3, with a weak D call TRBD2 (7 bases). CDR3 length: 14 amino acids. Germline V gene data show CDR1 as MRHNA and CDR2 as SNTAGT. Between the trimmed V and J ends, which lost 3 bases and 3 bases, there was a span of 10 bases. CDR3 DNA sequence: TGTGCCAGCAGTGAGCGGGGGCGTACAGATACGCAGTATTTT. It encodes CASSERGRTDTQYF.

The chain joins TRBV7-9 to TRBJ2-6, with D tentatively TRBD1 (6 bases). The CDR3 length is 17 residues. Germline V gene lookup returns CDR1 SEHNR and CDR2 FQNEAQ (reference sequence). Deletions cut 5 bases from V and 2 bases from J, with 16 bases between. In DNA form, the CDR3 reads TGTGCCAGCAGCCCCAACAGGGATCGGGCTGGGGCCAACGTCCTGACTTTC. Translated, it gives CASSPNRDRAGANVLTF.

The chain couples TRBV20-1 to TRBJ1-5; no reliable D call. Trimming took 3 bases from V and 6 from J, leaving 6 bases between them. This CDR3 region has 11 residues. Germline assignment: CDR1 DFQATT and CDR2 SNEGSKA (reference sequence). Here the CDR3 DNA reads TGCAGTGCTAGTTCCGGTCAGCCCCAGCATTTT. Its protein is CSASSGQPQHF.

The chain joins TRBV7-9 to TRBJ2-7; 9 positions agree with TRBD2. Germline CDR1 SEHNR, CDR2 FQNEAQ (reference sequence). The CDR3 is 14 residues long. With V trimmed by 5 bases and J by 5 bases, 7 bases remained unmatched. The CDR3 protein is CASSRTSETHEQYF. The CDR3 bases are TGTGCCAGCAGCCGGACTAGCGAGACCCACGAGCAGTACTTC.

This chain connects TRBV9 to TRBJ2-7, with 8 bases aligning to TRBD1. The CDR3 spans 15 residues. V dropped 3 bases and J dropped 0; count of bases not matched to a gene: 5. Germline CDR1 reads SGDLS; CDR2 reads YYNGEE. The CDR3 protein is CASSAGQGASYEQYF. In DNA, the CDR3 is TGTGCCAGCAGCGCAGGGCAGGGGGCCTCCTACGAGCAGTACTTC.

The CDR3 nucleotides read TGTGCCAGCAGCCAGACAGGGGGGAATCAGCCCCAGCATTTT. Protein sequence: CASSQTGGNQPQHF. V and J are TRBV3-1 and TRBJ1-5; 9 bases agree with TRBD1. Germline V gene lookup returns CDR1 LGHDT and CDR2 YNNKEL (reference sequence). The V gene end was trimmed by 3 bases and the J gene end by 4 bases; junction bases not matched to a gene: 1. The CDR3 sequence is 14 residues long. Combining the CDR3 with reference TRBV3-1 and TRBJ1-5 gives the whole variable domain DTAVSQTPKYLVTQMGNDKSIKCEQNLGHDTMYWYKQDSKKFLKIMFSYNNKELIINETVPNRFSPKSPDKAHLNLHINSLELGDSAVYFCASSQTGGNQPQHFGDGTRLSIL.

The V call is TRBV5-1, the J call TRBJ2-5; the D gene is possibly TRBD1 (6 bases). CDR1 and CDR2 from the germline V gene are SGHRS and YFSETQ. This CDR3 comprises 16 residues. Trimming removed 4 bases from V and 5 bases from J, with 21 bases in between. DNA for the CDR3: TGCGCCAGCAGCATAGAGACAGGCAGATTCGGCGAGACCCAGTACTTC. Residues: CASSIETGRFGETQYF. Combining the CDR3 with reference TRBV5-1 and TRBJ2-5 gives the whole variable domain KAGVTQTPRYLIKTRGQQVTLSCSPISGHRSVSWYQQTPGQGLQFLFEYFSETQRNKGNFPGRFSGRQFSNSRSEMNVSTLELGDSALYLCASSIETGRFGETQYFGPGTRLLVL.

The chain combines TRBV19 with TRBJ1-2; 8 bases match TRBD1. Germline lookup yields CDR1 LNHDA and CDR2 SQIVND (reference sequence). CDR3 size: 13 residues. V shed 5 bases and J 8 bases; nucleotides not matched to a gene: 7. CDR3 sequence reads: CASSRQGTGGYTF. In nucleotides, the CDR3 is TGTGCCAGTAGTCGACAGGGGACAGGCGGCTACACCTTC.

The chain is built from TRBV15 and TRBJ2-5; 7 bases fit TRBD1. The better agreement between TRBJ2-1 and the DNA end casts doubt on the J call. Looked up from germline, CDR1 is LNHNV and CDR2 is YYDKDF (reference sequence). This CDR3 contains 12 residues. CDR3 region: CATEQGNHEQFF. In nucleotides, the CDR3 is TGTGCCACCGAACAGGGGAACCATGAGCAGTTCTTC.

Notes on this clonotype: A much larger clone differs by one base, so this may be a read error. Given the absence of the conserved phenylalanine or tryptophan at the CDR3 end, a read error is likely. The rearrangement uses TRBV11-2 and TRBJ2-1; a possible D gene is TRBD2 (6 bases). Germline V gene sequence: CDR1 SGHAT, CDR2 FQNNGV. Trimming stripped 4 bases from V and 8 bases from J, with 15 bases between. This CDR3 is 14 amino acids long. This CDR3 reads CASSSVGGADEQFL. For the CDR3, the DNA is TGTGCCAGCAGCTCAGTAGGCGGGGCAGATGAGCAGTTCCTC.